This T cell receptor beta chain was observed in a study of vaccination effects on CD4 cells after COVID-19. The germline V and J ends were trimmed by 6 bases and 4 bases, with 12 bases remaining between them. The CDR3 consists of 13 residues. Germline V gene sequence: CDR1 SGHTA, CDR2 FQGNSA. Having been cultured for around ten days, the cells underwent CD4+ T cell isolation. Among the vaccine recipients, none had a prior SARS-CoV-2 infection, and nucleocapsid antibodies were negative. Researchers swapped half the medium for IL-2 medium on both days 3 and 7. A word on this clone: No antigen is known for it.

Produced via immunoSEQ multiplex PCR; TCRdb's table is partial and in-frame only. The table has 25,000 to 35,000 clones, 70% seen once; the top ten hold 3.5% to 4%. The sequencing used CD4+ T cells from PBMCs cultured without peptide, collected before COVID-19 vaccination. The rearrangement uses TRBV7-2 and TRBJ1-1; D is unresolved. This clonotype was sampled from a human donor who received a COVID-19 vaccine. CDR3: CASSLRRLTEAFF. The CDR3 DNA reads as TGTGCCAGCAGTCTTCGCAGACTCACTGAAGCTTTCTTT.